This entry lists 11 T cell receptor beta chains sequenced from one sample in a study of T cell responses to AZD1222 COVID-19 vaccine. The repertoire was sequenced with immunoSEQ multiplex PCR; TCRdb's copy has only in-frame clones and lacks some. Altogether roughly 96,000 clones are present, roughly 90% being singletons, with the ten largest covering 9% to 14%. Sequencing used peripheral blood, obtained 28 days after the second AZD1222 dose. These receptors came from an adult who received the AZD1222 COVID-19 vaccine.

The table lists this clone with a few counts. The rearrangement links TRBV3-1 (or the pseudogene TRBV3-2) to TRBJ1-6; a possible D gene is TRBD1 (5 bases). The CDR3 runs to 14 residues. Trimming removed 1 base at V and 8 bases at J, with 9 bases between. Looked up from germline, CDR1 is LGHDT and CDR2 is YNNKEL (reference sequence). The CDR3 protein is CASSQGQRHSPLHF. The DNA of the CDR3 is TGTGCCAGCAGCCAAGGACAGCGGCATTCACCCCTCCACTTT.

The chain has TRBV4-1 and TRBJ1-1, with D possibly matching TRBD1 (5 bases). CDR3 size: 15 residues. Germline V CDR1 and CDR2: MGHRA, YSYEKL. The V and J ends lost 3 bases and 0 bases respectively, with 11 bases between them. The DNA for the CDR3 is TGCGCCAGCAGCCAGTCAGGACACCTGAACACTGAAGCTTTCTTT. Translation: CASSQSGHLNTEAFF.

This chain connects TRBV5-4 to TRBJ2-1, with unresolved D. The germline V gene encodes CDR1 SGHNT and CDR2 YYREEE (reference sequence). This CDR3 comprises 15 residues. V was cut by 0 bases and J by 5 bases, with 12 bases left in between. CDR3: CASSLARGPNNEQFF. The CDR3 region has the DNA TGTGCCAGCAGCTTGGCACGTGGGCCGAACAATGAGCAGTTCTTC.

This rearrangement joins TRBV5-1 to TRBJ2-7, with 9 bases that match TRBD1. With 5 bases clipped from V and 0 bases from J, the junction kept 21 bases outside the gene matches. The CDR3 length is 20 residues. The V gene's germline CDR1 is SGHRS and CDR2 YFSETQ. The CDR3 coding sequence is TGCGCCAGCAGTCTTGTACCGGTCCCGGGACAGGGTTTGAGCTCCTACGAGCAGTACTTC. Translation: CASSLVPVPGQGLSSYEQYF.

The J gene is TRBJ1-6, the V gene TRBV7-2, with a possible D match to TRBD1 (5 bases). The CDR3 has 14 amino acids. Germline values: CDR1 SGHTA, CDR2 FQGNSA. The germline V and J ends were trimmed by 3 bases and 7 bases, with 10 bases remaining between them. The CDR3 bases are TGTGCCAGCAGCTTTAGGCGGGACAATTCACCCCTCCACTTT. As protein: CASSFRRDNSPLHF.

This chain joins TRBV5-6 and TRBJ2-2; possibly TRBD1 or TRBD2 for D (5 bases each). V lost 7 bases, J lost 7 bases, and 14 bases lay in between. The CDR3 loop spans 13 amino acids. CDR1 is SGHDT and CDR2 is YYEEEE in the germline V gene. The CDR3 sequence is CASVRDRVGELFF. DNA for the CDR3: TGTGCCAGCGTTCGGGACCGGGTCGGGGAGCTGTTTTTT. Complete variable domain (other parts from reference TRBV5-6 and TRBJ2-2): DAGVTQSPTHLIKTRGQQVTLRCSPKSGHDTVSWYQQALGQGPQFIFQYYEEEERQRGNFPDRFSGHQFPNYSSELNVNALLLGDSALYLCASVRDRVGELFFGEGSRLTVL.

The chain has TRBV19 and TRBJ1-2; D is unresolved. Trimming removed 8 bases from V and 4 bases from J, with 14 bases in between. CDR3 length: 13 residues. The germline V gene encodes CDR1 LNHDA and CDR2 SQIVND (reference sequence). CDR3 sequence reads: CASVDGTSYGYTF. CDR3 DNA sequence: TGTGCCAGTGTAGACGGAACCTCCTATGGCTACACCTTC.

This chain joins TRBV10-3 and TRBJ1-1, with no clear D. CDR1 is ENHRY and CDR2 is SYGVKD in the germline V gene. The CDR3 extends over 13 amino acids. The ends were cut back, 4 bases at V and 1 base at J, with 7 bases in the middle. The CDR3 sequence is CAISVSENTEAFF. The CDR3 DNA sequence: TGTGCCATCAGTGTCTCAGAGAACACTGAAGCTTTCTTT.

This rearrangement joins TRBV6-5 to TRBJ1-1; D ambiguous. The V gene lost 4 bases and the J gene lost 1 base, with 16 bases spanning the gap. Germline CDR1 is MNHEY and CDR2 is SVGAGI. The CDR3 length is 16 residues. CDR3 DNA sequence: TGTGCCAGCAGTTCCGAAGCACACGCACGGAACACTGAAGCTTTCTTT. This sequence encodes CASSSEAHARNTEAFF.

The gene calls are TRBV7-3 and TRBJ2-3; 9 nucleotides agree with TRBD2. CDR3 length equals 13 residues. V shed 8 bases and J 2 bases; nucleotides not matched to a gene: 2. CDR1 is SGHTA, CDR2 FQGTGA, per germline. The CDR3 bases are TGTGCCAGCGGGACTAGCCACACAGATACGCAGTATTTT. Translated: CASGTSHTDTQYF.

The J gene is TRBJ1-2, the V gene TRBV6-1, with D possibly matching TRBD1 (5 bases). The CDR3 sequence is 13 residues long. V gave up 3 bases and J gave up 7 bases, with 12 bases separating them. Germline V gene data show CDR1 as MNHNS and CDR2 as SASEGT. The CDR3 here is CASSEPGRVGYTF. The CDR3 DNA reads TGTGCCAGCAGTGAGCCAGGCAGGGTTGGCTACACCTTC.